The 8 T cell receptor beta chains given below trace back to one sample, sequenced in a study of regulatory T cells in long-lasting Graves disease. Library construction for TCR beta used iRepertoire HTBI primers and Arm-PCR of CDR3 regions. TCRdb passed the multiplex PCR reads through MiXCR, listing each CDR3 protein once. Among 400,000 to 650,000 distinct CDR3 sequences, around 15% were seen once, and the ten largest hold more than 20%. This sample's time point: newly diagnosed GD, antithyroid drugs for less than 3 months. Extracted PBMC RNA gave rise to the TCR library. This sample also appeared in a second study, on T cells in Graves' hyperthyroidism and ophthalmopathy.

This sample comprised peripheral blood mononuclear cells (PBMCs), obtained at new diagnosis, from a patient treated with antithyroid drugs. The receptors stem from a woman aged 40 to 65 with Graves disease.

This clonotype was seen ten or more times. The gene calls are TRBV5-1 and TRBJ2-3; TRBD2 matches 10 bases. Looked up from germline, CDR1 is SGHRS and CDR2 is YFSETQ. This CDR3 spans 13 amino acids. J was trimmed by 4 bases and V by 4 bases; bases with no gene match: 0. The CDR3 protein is CASSLAGADTQYF. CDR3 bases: TGCGCCAGCAGCCTAGCGGGGGCAGATACGCAGTATTTT. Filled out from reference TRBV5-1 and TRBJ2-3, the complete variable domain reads KAGVTQTPRYLIKTRGQQVTLSCSPISGHRSVSWYQQTPGQGLQFLFEYFSETQRNKGNFPGRFSGRQFSNSRSEMNVSTLELGDSALYLCASSLAGADTQYFGPGTRLTVL.

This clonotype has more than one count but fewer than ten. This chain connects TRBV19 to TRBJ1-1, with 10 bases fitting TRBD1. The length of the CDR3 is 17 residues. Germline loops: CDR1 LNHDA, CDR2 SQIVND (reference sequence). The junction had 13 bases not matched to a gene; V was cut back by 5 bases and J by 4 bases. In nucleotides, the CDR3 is TGTGCCAGTAGTTCAGAGACAGGGGGCGTATTATTCACTGAAGCTTTCTTT. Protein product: CASSSETGGVLFTEAFF.

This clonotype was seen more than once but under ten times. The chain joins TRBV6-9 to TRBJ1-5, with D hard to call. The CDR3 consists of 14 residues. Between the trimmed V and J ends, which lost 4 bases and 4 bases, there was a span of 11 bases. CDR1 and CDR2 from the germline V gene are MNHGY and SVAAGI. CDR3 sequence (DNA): TGTGCCAGCAGTTTGGCAGCCGATAATCAGCCCCAGCATTTT. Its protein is CASSLAADNQPQHF.

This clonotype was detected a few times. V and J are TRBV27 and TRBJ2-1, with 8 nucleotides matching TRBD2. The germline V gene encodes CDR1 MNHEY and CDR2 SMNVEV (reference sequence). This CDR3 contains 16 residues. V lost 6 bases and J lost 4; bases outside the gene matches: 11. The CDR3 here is CASSPGGSGGYNEQFF. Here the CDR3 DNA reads TGTGCCAGCAGCCCAGGCGGGAGCGGGGGTTACAATGAGCAGTTCTTC.

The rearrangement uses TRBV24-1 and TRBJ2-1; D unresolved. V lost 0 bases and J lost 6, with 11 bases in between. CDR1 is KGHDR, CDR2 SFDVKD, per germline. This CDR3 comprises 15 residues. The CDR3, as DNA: TGTGCCACCAGTGATTTGCAAGTAAATCCCAATGAGCAGTTCTTC. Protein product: CATSDLQVNPNEQFF.

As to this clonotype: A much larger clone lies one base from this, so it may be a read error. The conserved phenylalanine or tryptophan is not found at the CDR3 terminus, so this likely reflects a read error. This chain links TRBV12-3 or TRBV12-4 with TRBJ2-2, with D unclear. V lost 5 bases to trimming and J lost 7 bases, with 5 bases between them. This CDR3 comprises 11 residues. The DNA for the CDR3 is TGTGCCAGCAGTAGGGTCGGGGAGCTGTTTTAT. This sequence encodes CASSRVGELFY.

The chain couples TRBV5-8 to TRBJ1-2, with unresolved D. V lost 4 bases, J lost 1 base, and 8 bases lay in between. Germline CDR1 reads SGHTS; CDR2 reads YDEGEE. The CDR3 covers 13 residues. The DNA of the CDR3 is TGTGCCAGCAGCCGAACAATTAACTATGGCTACACCTTC. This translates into CASSRTINYGYTF.

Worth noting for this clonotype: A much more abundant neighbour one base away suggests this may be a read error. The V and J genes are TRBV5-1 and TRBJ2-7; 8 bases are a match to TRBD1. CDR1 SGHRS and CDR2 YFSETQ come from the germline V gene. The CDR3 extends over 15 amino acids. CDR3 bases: TGCGCCAGCAGCCCCACGGGACAGGAGGCCTACGAGCAGTGCTTC. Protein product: CASSPTGQEAYEQCF.